The 28 T cell receptor beta chains reported below all come from one sample, sequenced in a study of human T cells and chemical hapten exposure. TCRdb passed the RACE reads through MiXCR, listing each CDR3 protein once. Of about 98,000 distinct CDR3 sequences listed, 11% are singletons. Time point of the sample: pre-sensitization, week 0. Regarding treatment: therapeutic diphenylcyclopropenone sensitization with weekly scalp DPC. Specimen: whole blood, collected in connection with sensitization to the hapten diphenylcyclopropenone (DPC). The origin of the receptors is a woman aged 60-70 years with alopecia areata. Some clones in this sample may be carry-over from other donors' samples.

This clonotype was detected many times. CDR3 region: CASSLAGTGGARRYF. The DNA of the CDR3 is TGTGCCAGCAGCTTAGCTGGGACAGGGGGCGCCCGGCGGTACTTC. V gene TRBV13 combines with J gene TRBJ2-7; 12 nucleotides align to TRBD1. V was pared by 1 base and J by 12 bases, with 10 bases of the junction left unmatched. CDR1 is PRHDT and CDR2 is FYEKMQ in the germline V gene (reference sequence). The CDR3 consists of 15 residues.

This clonotype has at least ten counts. V and J are TRBV27 and TRBJ2-1, with TRBD2 as a possible D gene (6 bases). From germline, CDR1 is MNHEY and CDR2 SMNVEV (reference sequence). V lost 6 bases and J 10 bases, leaving 13 bases between the germline ends. The CDR3 length is 12 residues. This CDR3 is CASRPPSGEQFF. Written as DNA, the CDR3 is TGTGCCAGCAGGCCCCCAAGCGGGGAGCAGTTCTTC.

The rearrangement uses TRBV6-1 and TRBJ2-1; TRBD1 agrees at 7 bases. Germline V gives CDR1 MNHNS, CDR2 SASEGT. J lost 4 bases, V lost 1 base, and 1 base had no gene match. The CDR3 has 14 amino acids. The CDR3 DNA reads TGTGCCAGCAGTGAAGGGACAGGATACAATGAGCAGTTCTTC. Translating gives CASSEGTGYNEQFF.

This clonotype has ten or more counts. The chain employs TRBV7-3 and TRBJ1-1; D is unresolved. Germline V gene lookup returns CDR1 SGHTA and CDR2 FQGTGA. The V and J ends lost 5 bases and 1 base respectively, with 8 bases between them. The CDR3 has 13 residues. The CDR3 nucleotides read TGTGCCAGCAGCACCAGACAGAACACTGAAGCTTTCTTT. Protein product: CASSTRQNTEAFF.

This clonotype was seen ten or more times. The chain is built from TRBV5-1 and TRBJ1-4, with D possibly being TRBD1 (6 bases). Trimming took 3 bases from V and 8 from J, leaving 20 bases between them. Germline V gives CDR1 SGHRS, CDR2 YFSETQ. The CDR3 loop spans 16 amino acids. The CDR3 reads CASSYDVGIGQEKLFF. The CDR3 nucleotides read TGCGCCAGCAGCTACGACGTCGGGATCGGACAGGAAAAACTGTTTTTT.

V usage is TRBV20-1 and J usage is TRBJ2-6, with D perhaps TRBD2 (5 bases). The CDR3 loop spans 17 amino acids. Germline V CDR1 and CDR2: DFQATT, SNEGSKA (reference sequence). The germline V and J ends were trimmed by 2 bases and 0 bases, with 14 bases remaining between them. The CDR3 loop is CSARSASSSSGANVLTF. The CDR3 coding sequence is TGCAGTGCTAGATCGGCTAGCTCGAGCTCTGGGGCCAACGTCCTGACTTTC.

This chain joins TRBV29-1 and TRBJ2-5; D is unresolved. Trimming removed 4 bases from V and 4 bases from J, with 13 bases in between. This CDR3 is built from 13 residues. Germline V lookup: CDR1 SQVTM, CDR2 ANQGSEA. The CDR3 region has the DNA TGCAGCGTTGCCCAAGGCCTGGGAGAGACCCAGTACTTC. This gives the protein CSVAQGLGETQYF. Combining the CDR3 with reference TRBV29-1 and TRBJ2-5 gives the whole variable domain SAVISQKPSRDICQRGTSLTIQCQVDSQVTMMFWYRQQPGQSLTLIATANQGSEATYESGFVIDKFPISRPNLTFSTLTVSNMSPEDSSIYLCSVAQGLGETQYFGPGTRLLVL.

The sample holds many counts of this clonotype. The chain employs TRBV4-1 and TRBJ1-6; 7 bases line up with TRBD1. This CDR3 is built from 20 residues. Germline assignment: CDR1 MGHRA and CDR2 YSYEKL. Trimming took 2 bases from V and 6 from J; bases not matched to a gene: 19. CDR3: CASSQTSGGTAMSPNSPLHF. The DNA for the CDR3 is TGCGCCAGCAGCCAAACGAGCGGGGGGACAGCGATGTCGCCTAATTCACCCCTCCACTTT.

This clonotype showed up many times. The germline gene is not matched at one end of the junction; a read error may be the cause. V is TRBV7-7 and J is TRBJ1-1; no definite D call. Per germline, CDR1 SSHAT and CDR2 FNYEAQ (reference sequence). The CDR3 has 14 residues. The CDR3 protein is CASRSTGKNTEAFF. The CDR3 nucleotides are TGTGCTAGCAGATCCACCGGGAAGAACACTGAAGCTTTCTTT. The variable domain in full, with the rest retrieved from reference TRBV7-7 and TRBJ1-1, is GAGVSQSPRYKVTKRGQDVTLRCDPISSHATLYWYQQALGQGPEFLTYFNYEAQPDKSGLPSDRFSAERPEGSISTLTIQRTEQRDSAMYRCASRSTGKNTEAFFGQGTRLTVV.

This clonotype was observed a handful of times. The rearrangement links TRBV6-5 to TRBJ2-3; D is possibly TRBD2 (6 bases). In germline, CDR1 is MNHEY, CDR2 SVGAGI. V lost 5 bases to trimming and J lost 2 bases, with 14 bases between them. This CDR3 has 15 residues. The CDR3 here is CASSPGTAHTDTQYF. CDR3 coding DNA: TGTGCCAGCAGTCCCGGGACTGCCCACACAGATACGCAGTATTTT.

This clonotype was picked up many times. V and J are TRBV18 and TRBJ1-1, with 9 nucleotides matching TRBD1. Germline CDR1 reads KGHSH; CDR2 reads LQKENI. CDR3 length equals 16 residues. Unmatched junction bases numbered 5, after V lost 2 bases and J lost 1 base. CDR3 in amino acids: CASSPMWTGENTEAFF. The CDR3 DNA reads as TGTGCCAGCTCACCAATGTGGACAGGGGAGAACACTGAAGCTTTCTTT.

There are a few counts of this clonotype. The chain uses TRBV19 and TRBJ2-6; D possibly matches TRBD1 or TRBD2 (5 bases each). The V gene lost 8 bases and the J gene lost 0 bases, with 8 bases spanning the gap. The germline gives CDR1 LNHDA, CDR2 SQIVND (reference sequence). The CDR3 is made up of 14 amino acids. The CDR3 nucleotides read TGTGCCAGTCGGGACGGCTCTGGGGCCAACGTCCTGACTTTC. Its translation: CASRDGSGANVLTF.

The table lists this clonotype with many counts. The V and J genes are TRBV12-3 or TRBV12-4 and TRBJ2-7; 8 bases map to TRBD1. The V gene end was trimmed by 6 bases and the J gene end by 0 bases; junction bases not matched to a gene: 4. CDR3 length equals 14 residues. The CDR3: CASREQGDSYEQYF. The CDR3 DNA reads TGTGCCAGCAGAGAACAGGGGGACTCCTACGAGCAGTACTTC.

This clonotype was counted only a few times. The rearrangement joins TRBV18 to TRBJ2-1; 7 bases fit TRBD1. The ends lost 3 bases at V and 5 bases at J; junction bases unmatched: 13. The CDR3 length is 17 residues. Germline lookup yields CDR1 KGHSH and CDR2 LQKENI. DNA of the CDR3: TGTGCCAGCTCACCGCGGACAGGCCGCGGACTTGACAATGAGCAGTTCTTC. Its protein is CASSPRTGRGLDNEQFF.

The sample holds many counts of this clonotype. The chain combines TRBV5-1 with TRBJ2-1; possible D gene TRBD1, 6 bases. Germline V CDR1 and CDR2: SGHRS, YFSETQ. V lost 0 bases and J lost 7, with 8 bases in between. CDR3 length: 13 residues. The CDR3 protein is CASSLGGLNEQFF. The CDR3 DNA reads as TGCGCCAGCAGCTTGGGGGGGCTTAATGAGCAGTTCTTC.

This clonotype appeared a few times. This sequence joins TRBV4-2 and TRBJ2-5; D may correspond to TRBD1 or TRBD2 (5 bases each). The CDR3 runs to 15 residues. Per germline, CDR1 LGHNA and CDR2 YNFKEQ. Trimming took 4 bases from V and 2 from J, leaving 14 bases between them. In nucleotides, the CDR3 is TGTGCCAGCAGCCTAACCGGGACGGAGCAAGAGACCCAGTACTTC. It yields the protein CASSLTGTEQETQYF.

The table lists this clonotype with many counts. The V and J genes are TRBV5-1 and TRBJ1-1, with D maybe TRBD1 (5 bases). In germline, CDR1 is SGHRS, CDR2 YFSETQ. The V end lost 5 bases, the J end lost 6 bases, and 14 bases lay between the germline ends. This CDR3 region has 13 residues. The CDR3 DNA follows: TGCGCCAGCAGTTTTTCGCAGGGCTCTGAAGCTTTCTTT. This codes for CASSFSQGSEAFF.

This clonotype has at least ten counts. CDR3 protein: CASSQVATSYEQYF. In DNA form, the CDR3 reads TGTGCCAGCAGCCAAGTAGCGACCTCCTACGAGCAGTACTTC. The V gene is TRBV3-1, the J gene TRBJ2-7; the D gene is possibly TRBD2 (5 bases). The CDR3 has 14 residues. From germline, CDR1 is LGHDT and CDR2 YNNKEL (reference sequence). The V and J ends lost 1 base and 0 bases respectively, with 7 bases between them.

The V gene is TRBV10-2, the J gene TRBJ2-2; 7 bases map to TRBD2. Germline CDR1 reads WSHSY; CDR2 reads SAAADI. The CDR3 sequence is 15 residues long. Trimming took 6 bases from V and 7 from J; bases not matched to a gene: 11. The CDR3 coding sequence is TGCGCCAGCAGGGGGGACTACTTGGACTTCGGGGAGCTGTTTTTT. Protein sequence: CASRGDYLDFGELFF.

The rearrangement links TRBV5-1 to TRBJ1-6; D may be TRBD1 (5 bases). Trimming shortened V by 0 bases and J by 7 bases, and 8 bases separated the two germline ends. CDR1 SGHRS and CDR2 YFSETQ come from the germline V gene. The CDR3 loop spans 14 amino acids. CDR3 residues: CASSLDRTNSPLHF. The CDR3, as DNA: TGCGCCAGCAGCTTGGACAGGACCAATTCACCCCTCCACTTT.

This clonotype was picked up a small number of times. The chain uses TRBV6-1 and TRBJ1-5; 7 positions agree with TRBD1. V trimming: 1 base; J trimming: 0 bases; junction bases outside the gene matches: 3. Germline V CDR1 and CDR2: MNHNS, SASEGT. The length of the CDR3 is 16 residues. CDR3 bases: TGTGCCAGCAGTGAAGGGGACAGCTATAGCAATCAGCCCCAGCATTTT. Its translation is CASSEGDSYSNQPQHF.

At least ten counts were recorded for this clonotype. The chain has TRBV29-1 and TRBJ1-1, with D maybe TRBD1 (5 bases). V lost 4 bases to trimming and J lost 4 bases, with 13 bases between them. Per germline, CDR1 SQVTM and CDR2 ANQGSEA. The CDR3 extends over 13 amino acids. CDR3 DNA: TGCAGCGTTGTATTCCAAAGGGGCACTGAAGCTTTCTTT. This translates into CSVVFQRGTEAFF.

This clonotype showed up many times. The J gene is TRBJ2-7, the V gene TRBV11-2; 8 bases are a match to TRBD1. The CDR3 length is 14 residues. Trimming at V came to 5 bases and at J to 2 bases, leaving 5 bases not matched to a gene. The germline gives CDR1 SGHAT, CDR2 FQNNGV. The DNA of the CDR3 is TGTGCCAGCAGCCGTGGACAGGGCCCCTACGAGCAGTACTTC. Amino acids: CASSRGQGPYEQYF.

This clonotype was picked up many times. The genes are TRBV12-3 or TRBV12-4 and TRBJ1-5; D remains ambiguous. The V gene lost 4 bases and the J gene lost 3 bases, with 10 bases spanning the gap. The CDR3 is 14 amino acids. Here the CDR3 reads CASSWWGDNQPQHF. The CDR3 DNA is TGTGCCAGCAGTTGGTGGGGTGACAATCAGCCCCAGCATTTT.

This clonotype was counted a few times. The chain is built from TRBV20-1 and TRBJ1-2; a possible D gene is TRBD1 (5 bases). Germline V gene lookup returns CDR1 DFQATT and CDR2 SNEGSKA (reference sequence). Between the trimmed V and J ends, which lost 5 bases and 4 bases, there was a span of 11 bases. The CDR3 runs to 12 residues. The CDR3 loop reads CSAHTGSYGYTF. CDR3 bases: TGCAGTGCTCACACAGGCTCCTATGGCTACACCTTC.

This clonotype was seen at least ten times. J is TRBJ2-3 and V is TRBV29-1; 11 positions match TRBD2. The ends lost 1 base at V and 10 bases at J; junction bases unmatched: 4. The CDR3 extends over 13 amino acids. CDR1 SQVTM and CDR2 ANQGSEA come from the germline V gene. The CDR3 is CSVEADSGGAQYF. CDR3 sequence (DNA): TGCAGCGTTGAAGCTGATAGCGGGGGGGCGCAGTATTTT.

This clonotype was seen a handful of times. The V gene is TRBV20-1, the J gene TRBJ2-7; TRBD1 agrees at 11 bases. The V and J ends lost 6 bases and 3 bases, in that order; junction bases with no gene match: 4. In germline, CDR1 is DFQATT, CDR2 SNEGSKA (reference sequence). The CDR3 consists of 13 residues. In DNA form, the CDR3 reads TGCAGTGCCGCGGACAGGGGGCTCTACGAGCAGTACTTC. Translation: CSAADRGLYEQYF.

This clonotype appeared a few times. The chain has TRBV6-1 and TRBJ1-2, with D maybe TRBD1 (5 bases). The germline gives CDR1 MNHNS, CDR2 SASEGT. The CDR3 is 14 amino acids. Trimming left V 0 bases short and J 4 bases short, with 9 bases between. The CDR3 sequence is CASSEAEGIYGYTF. The CDR3 DNA sequence: TGTGCCAGCAGTGAAGCAGAGGGGATCTATGGCTACACCTTC.